The 10 T cell receptor beta chains listed next were all sequenced from one sample in a study of post-analysis software for immune sequencing data. Whole-study findings and limits: Patients used about 5 TRBV segments, including TRBV5-6, TRBV5-1 and TRBV20-1, more often than controls.

Their target antigens are unknown. Unique molecular identifiers were carried by the TCR beta cDNA libraries. Each CDR3 protein gets one entry after TCRdb re-called the PCR reads with MiXCR. The data contain 800,000 to 950,000 distinct CDR3 sequences, under 70% of them seen just once; the ten biggest clones take up 4.6%. Source material: blood. The receptors come from a girl between 5 and 17 years old with multiple sclerosis.

This clonotype came up once. This chain links TRBV20-1 with TRBJ2-3, with 9 bases that match TRBD2. The junction had 9 bases not matched to a gene; V was cut back by 5 bases and J by 6 bases. The CDR3 sequence is 14 residues long. Germline CDR1 is DFQATT and CDR2 is SNEGSKA (reference sequence). The DNA for the CDR3 is TGCAGTGCTCCACTAGCGGGCCATGGGGATACGCAGTATTTT. This sequence encodes CSAPLAGHGDTQYF.

This clonotype appeared a few times. The chain couples TRBV7-2 to TRBJ2-7, with D tentatively TRBD1 (7 bases). The J call may be in error: the DNA end matches TRBJ2-5 better. The CDR3 extends over 16 amino acids. Germline CDR1 reads SGHTA; CDR2 reads FQGNSA. In nucleotides, the CDR3 is TGTGCCAGCAGCTTAGTCGCAGGGAGGACAGGAGAGACCCAGTACTTC. It specifies CASSLVAGRTGETQYF.

The chain is built from TRBV5-6 and TRBJ1-1; D call uncertain. CDR3 length: 12 residues. Trimming removed 1 base from V and 6 bases from J, with 7 bases in between. Germline-derived CDR1 and CDR2 are SGHDT and YYEEEE. The CDR3 is CASSLLWAEAFF. For the CDR3, the DNA is TGTGCCAGCAGCTTGTTATGGGCTGAAGCTTTCTTT.

This sequence joins TRBV14 and TRBJ1-2; 9 bases align to TRBD1. The CDR3 extends over 15 amino acids. Per the germline V gene, CDR1 is SGHDN and CDR2 is FVKESK. Trimming took 4 bases from V and 4 from J; bases not matched to a gene: 7. The CDR3 region is CASSPRDREVYGYTF. In DNA form, the CDR3 reads TGTGCCAGCAGCCCCCGGGACAGGGAGGTCTATGGCTACACCTTC.

This chain uses TRBV7-2 with TRBJ2-1, with a tentative D call TRBD2 (5 bases). CDR3 length: 12 amino acids. V lost 8 bases, J lost 4 bases, and 9 bases lay in between. Germline lookup yields CDR1 SGHTA and CDR2 FQGNSA. DNA for the CDR3: TGTGCCAGCTGGGAGCAATACAATGAGCAGTTCTTC. This encodes CASWEQYNEQFF.

The chain recombines TRBV20-1 with TRBJ1-1; 7 bases map to TRBD1. The CDR3 contains 13 residues. CDR1 and CDR2 (germline): DFQATT, SNEGSKA (reference sequence). V was pared by 6 bases and J by 8 bases, with 12 bases of the junction left unmatched. CDR3 protein: CSARPGQRLEAFF. CDR3 DNA sequence: TGCAGTGCCAGGCCGGGACAGAGATTAGAAGCTTTCTTT.

J is TRBJ2-7 and V is TRBV7-6; D remains ambiguous. Per germline, CDR1 SGHVS and CDR2 FNYEAQ. V was trimmed by 5 bases and J by 0 bases, leaving 8 bases between them. The length of the CDR3 is 13 residues. In DNA form, the CDR3 reads TGTGCCAGCAGCAGAACCCTCTCCTACGAGCAGTACTTC. Translating it yields CASSRTLSYEQYF. Drawing the rest from reference TRBV7-6 and TRBJ2-7, the complete variable domain is GAGVSQSPRYKVTKRGQDVALRCDPISGHVSLYWYRQALGQGPEFLTYFNYEAQQDKSGLPNDRFSAERPEGSISTLTIQRTEQRDSAMYRCASSRTLSYEQYFGPGTRLTVT.

The V gene is TRBV7-3, the J gene TRBJ2-1, with D uncertain. CDR1 and CDR2 (germline): SGHTA, FQGTGA. Trimming removed 1 base at V and 2 bases at J, with 12 bases between. CDR3 length equals 16 residues. The CDR3, as DNA: TGTGCCAGCAGCTTAATCGGGCAGAATCCCTACAATGAGCAGTTCTTC. Amino acids: CASSLIGQNPYNEQFF.

The chain carries TRBV29-1 and TRBJ2-5; 10 bases agree with TRBD1. The J segment lost 3 bases and the V segment lost 7 bases, leaving 5 bases of the junction unmatched. Per germline, CDR1 SQVTM and CDR2 ANQGSEA. The CDR3 consists of 13 residues. The CDR3 protein is CSAGQGVKETQYF. CDR3 in DNA: TGCAGCGCCGGACAGGGGGTGAAAGAGACCCAGTACTTC.

The chain combines TRBV12-3 or TRBV12-4 with TRBJ1-2; D call uncertain. This CDR3 comprises 14 residues. Trimming left V 7 bases short and J 3 bases short, with 15 bases between. The CDR3 nucleotides are TGTGCCAGCACATCGGGTGGGGAGGACTATGGCTACACCTTC. Protein sequence: CASTSGGEDYGYTF.